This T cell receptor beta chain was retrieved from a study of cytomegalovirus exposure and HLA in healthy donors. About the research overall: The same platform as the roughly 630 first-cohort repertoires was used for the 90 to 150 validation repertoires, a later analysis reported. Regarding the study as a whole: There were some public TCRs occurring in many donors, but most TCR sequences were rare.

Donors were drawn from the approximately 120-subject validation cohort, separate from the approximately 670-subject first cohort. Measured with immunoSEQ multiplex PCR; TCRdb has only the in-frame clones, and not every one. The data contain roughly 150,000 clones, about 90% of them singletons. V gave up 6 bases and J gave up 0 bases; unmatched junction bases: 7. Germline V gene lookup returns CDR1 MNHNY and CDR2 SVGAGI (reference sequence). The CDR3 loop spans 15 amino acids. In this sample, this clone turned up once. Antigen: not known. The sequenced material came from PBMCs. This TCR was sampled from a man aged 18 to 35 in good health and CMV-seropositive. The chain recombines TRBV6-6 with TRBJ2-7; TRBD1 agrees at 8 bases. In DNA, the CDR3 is TGTGCCAGCAGCCAGACAGGGGAAGGCTCCTACGAGCAGTACTTC. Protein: CASSQTGEGSYEQYF.